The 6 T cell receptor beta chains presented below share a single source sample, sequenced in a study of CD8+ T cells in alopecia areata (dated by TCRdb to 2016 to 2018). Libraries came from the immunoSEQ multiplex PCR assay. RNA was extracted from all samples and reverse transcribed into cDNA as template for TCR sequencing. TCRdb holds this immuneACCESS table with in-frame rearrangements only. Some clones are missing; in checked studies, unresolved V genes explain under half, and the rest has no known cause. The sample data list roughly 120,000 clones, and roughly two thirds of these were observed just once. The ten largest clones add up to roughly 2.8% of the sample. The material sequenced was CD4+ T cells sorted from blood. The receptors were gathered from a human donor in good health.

The CDR3 reads CSVVQGVGADTQYF. The CDR3 coding sequence is TGCAGCGTGGTACAGGGAGTCGGGGCAGATACGCAGTATTTT. This chain uses TRBV29-1 with TRBJ2-3, with a weak D call TRBD1 (6 bases). This CDR3 is built from 14 residues. V lost 6 bases and J 4 bases, leaving 17 bases between the germline ends. Germline values: CDR1 SQVTM, CDR2 ANQGSEA.

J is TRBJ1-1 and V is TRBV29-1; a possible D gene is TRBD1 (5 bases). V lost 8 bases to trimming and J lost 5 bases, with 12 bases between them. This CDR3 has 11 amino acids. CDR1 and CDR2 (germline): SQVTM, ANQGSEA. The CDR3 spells CSSGEGTEAFF. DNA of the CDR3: TGCAGCTCCGGGGAGGGGACTGAAGCTTTCTTT.

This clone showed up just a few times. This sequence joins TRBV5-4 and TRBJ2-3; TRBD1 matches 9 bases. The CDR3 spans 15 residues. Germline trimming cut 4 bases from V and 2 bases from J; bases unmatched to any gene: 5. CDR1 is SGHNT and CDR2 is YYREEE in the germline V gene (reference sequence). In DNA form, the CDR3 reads TGTGCCAGCAGCCTGGACAGGGGAATCACAGATACGCAGTATTTT. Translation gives CASSLDRGITDTQYF.

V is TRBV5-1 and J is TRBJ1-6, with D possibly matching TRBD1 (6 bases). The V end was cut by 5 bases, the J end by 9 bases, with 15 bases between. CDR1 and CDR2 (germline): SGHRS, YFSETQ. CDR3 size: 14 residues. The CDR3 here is CASSIRGGGSPLHF. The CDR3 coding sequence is TGCGCCAGCAGTATCAGGGGCGGTGGTTCACCCCTCCACTTT.

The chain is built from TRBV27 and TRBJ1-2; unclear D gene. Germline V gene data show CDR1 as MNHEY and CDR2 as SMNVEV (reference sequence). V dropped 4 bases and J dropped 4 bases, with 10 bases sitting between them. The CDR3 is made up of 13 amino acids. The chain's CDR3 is CASSSSGSYGYTF. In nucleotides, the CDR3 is TGTGCCAGCAGTTCCTCGGGGAGCTATGGCTACACCTTC.

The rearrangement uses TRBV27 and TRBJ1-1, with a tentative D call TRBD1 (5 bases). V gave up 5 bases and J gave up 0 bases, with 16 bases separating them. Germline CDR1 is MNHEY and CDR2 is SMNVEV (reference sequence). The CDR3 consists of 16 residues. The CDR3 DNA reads TGTGCCAGCAGTCCTTGGGGGAGGGGTGTGAACACTGAAGCTTTCTTT. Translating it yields CASSPWGRGVNTEAFF.